Listed below are T cell receptor beta chains from one sample, sequenced in a study of blood T cell repertoires in COVID-19. The table came from immunoSEQ multiplex PCR; TCRdb's copy has only in-frame clones and leaves some out. The sample includes tens of thousands of clones, more than 80% of them seen just once. Sequencing was done on a sample of peripheral blood. The receptors originated from a man in his fifties with active or convalescent COVID-19. Each CDR3 is given with its conserved first and last residue. A D gene is named only where the DNA matches it firmly. Not all rows give a size; the values are once, few, many and, for expanded clones, a class.

>TRBJ2-3|TRBV5-1|-|TRBD1
CASSSGQGQITDTQYF
TGCGCCAGCAGCTCCGGACAGGGACAAATCACAGATACGCAGTATTTT
>TRBJ1-1|TRBV18|-|-
CASSPGKGQRTEAFF
TGTGCCAGCTCACCCGGGAAAGGGCAGCGCACTGAAGCTTTCTTT
>TRBJ2-1|TRBV7-9|-|TRBD1
CASSLVGTANNEQFF
TGTGCCAGCAGCCTAGTTGGGACAGCCAACAATGAGCAGTTCTTC
>TRBJ2-5|TRBV7-9|-|-
CASSSRTVQETQYF
TGTGCCAGCAGCTCGCGGACAGTGCAAGAGACCCAGTACTTC
>TRBJ2-7|TRBV5-1|few|-
CASSPNRNEQYF
TGCGCCAGCAGCCCGAACAGAAACGAGCAGTACTTC
>TRBJ2-1|TRBV7-8|-|TRBD2
CASSLGTSGGLDEQFF
TGTGCCAGCAGCTTGGGGACTAGCGGGGGCCTGGATGAGCAGTTCTTC
>TRBJ1-4|TRBV29-1|-|TRBD1
CSAGTGREKLFF
TGCAGCGCCGGGACAGGGAGAGAAAAACTGTTTTTT
>TRBJ1-5|TRBV10-3|few|-
CAIRQTGTWRLWNQPQHF
TGTGCCATCAGACAAACCGGGACATGGCGTCTATGGAATCAGCCCCAGCATTTT
>TRBJ1-5|TRBV2|once|-
CASRDSVANQPQHF
TGTGCCAGCAGGGACTCCGTGGCCAATCAGCCCCAGCATTTT
>TRBJ2-7|TRBV27|-|TRBD1
CASSLQQGAGSYEQYF
TGTGCCAGCAGTTTACAACAGGGGGCGGGGTCCTACGAGCAGTACTTC